The text below deals with one T cell receptor (beta chain). Its cognate antigen is unknown. The record originates from a study of cytomegalovirus exposure and HLA in healthy donors. The PCR had 60 Vbeta and 13 Jbeta primers. Repertoires were generated with immunoSEQ multiplex PCR, while TCRdb's copy carries only in-frame clones and drops some. The sample has under 150,000 clones; about 80% are singletons. Study results and limitations: A prior analysis recorded that most TCR beta V segments were productive about 90% or about 30% of the time. In a later analysis, specific HLA alleles were associated with 15,000 to 20,000 TCR beta sequences at a 0.05 false discovery rate.

The CDR3 is made up of 13 amino acids. In germline, CDR1 is SGHNT, CDR2 YYREEE (reference sequence). V was cut by 2 bases and J by 7 bases, with 9 bases left in between. Everyone who donated was a healthy bone marrow donor. The chain has TRBV5-4 and TRBJ1-4; D unclear. The source of this sequence is a male donor in good health and CMV-seronegative. Sequenced: PBMCs. The CDR3 loop reads CASSFGEFEKLFF. CDR3 coding DNA: TGTGCCAGCAGCTTCGGTGAATTTGAAAAACTGTTTTTT.